This T cell receptor (beta chain) originates from a study of siplizumab effects on memory and regulatory T cells. Notes on the study in general: The authors could not assign a naive or memory phenotype to roughly 80-96% of proliferating CD4+ or CD8+ clones. Greater diversity than memory cells seemed evident in naive T cells, which also appeared to be major alloresponse contributors. Siplizumab brought about a significant reduction in alloreactive sequences traceable to unstimulated CD4+ memory cells. Unstimulated subsets captured only a minor fraction of alloreactive clones.

About this clone: The target antigen is unknown.

Germline assignment: CDR1 MDHEN and CDR2 SYDVKM. This CDR3 contains 17 residues. With 2 bases clipped from V and 3 bases from J, the junction kept 9 bases outside the gene matches. The method was immunoSEQ multiplex PCR; TCRdb's version includes in-frame clones alone and lacks a portion of them. Here the sample spans about 56,000 clones, less than 98% being singletons. The chain links TRBV28 to TRBJ2-1, with 8 bases lining up with TRBD2. The source is a human donor in good health. The source material was naive CD8+ T cells sorted from blood. CDR3: CASSLPGERESYNEQFF. In DNA, the CDR3 is TGTGCCAGCAGTTTACCGGGGGAGCGGGAGAGCTACAATGAGCAGTTCTTC.